These 3 T cell receptor beta chains originate from one sample sequenced in a study of T cell repertoires in cytomegalovirus infection (dated by TCRdb to the late 2010s). The instrument was an Illumina HiSeq 1500. TCRdb itself trimmed the public reads at Q25 with fastp, ran MiXCR and retained productive beta chains. Duplicate CDR3 protein sequences are folded into a single record with the most common DNA and genes. In this sample the table shows about 460,000 distinct CDR3 sequences, about 11% of which occur a single time. Roughly a tenth of the sample rests with the top ten. Material: PBMCs. These receptors were obtained from a human donor in good health (CMV status not recorded). Some clones in this sample may be carry-over from other donors' samples.

This chain links TRBV27 with TRBJ2-2; 8 bases map to TRBD1. Per germline, CDR1 MNHEY and CDR2 SMNVEV (reference sequence). After removal of 8 bases from V and 4 bases from J, the junction contained 6 bases not matched to a gene. CDR3 length equals 14 residues. Here the CDR3 reads CASRPGGITGELFF. The CDR3 bases are TGTGCCAGCCGCCCAGGGGGCATCACCGGGGAGCTGTTTTTT.

In its sample, this clonotype was seen a few times. The genes are TRBV5-1 and TRBJ2-3; TRBD1 or TRBD2 may be the D gene (5 bases each). Germline CDR1 and CDR2: SGHRS and YFSETQ. The CDR3 runs 14 residues. V dropped 0 bases and J dropped 2 bases, with 7 bases sitting between them. CDR3 protein: CASSLDGTTDTQYF. DNA of the CDR3: TGCGCCAGCAGCTTGGACGGGACCACAGATACGCAGTATTTT. Filled out from reference TRBV5-1 and TRBJ2-3, the complete variable domain reads KAGVTQTPRYLIKTRGQQVTLSCSPISGHRSVSWYQQTPGQGLQFLFEYFSETQRNKGNFPGRFSGRQFSNSRSEMNVSTLELGDSALYLCASSLDGTTDTQYFGPGTRLTVL.

The sample holds one count of this clonotype. This may stem from a read error, because a much larger clone lies one nucleotide away. DNA of the CDR3: TGTGCCAGCTCACCAGGTTCTTCGGGGGGTAATCAGCCCCGGCATTTT. Translated: CASSPGSSGGNQPRHF. The chain links TRBV18 to TRBJ1-5; tentatively, D is TRBD1 (5 bases). Germline CDR1 KGHSH, CDR2 LQKENI. The CDR3 is made up of 16 amino acids.